These T cell receptor beta chains were read from a single sample in a study of blood T cells in healthy people across ages. TCRdb re-derived calls from the 5' RACE reads in MiXCR, one entry per CDR3 protein. The table records 950,000 to 1,200,000 distinct CDR3 sequences, 35% to 40% of them present only once. Sequencing was done on a sample of blood. These receptors came from a man aged 18 to 29 in good health. Both conserved end residues are part of each CDR3. Each record gives: clone size, J gene, V gene, D gene, CDR3 DNA, CDR3 protein. The D gene is left open where the match is weak. Expanded clones are given a class, and other clones once, few, many or no size at all.

NA	TRBJ1-2	TRBV6-1	NA	TGTGGCAGCAGTGAAGAATGGTGGGACTATGGCTACACCTTC	CGSSEEWWDYGYTF
NA	TRBJ1-1	TRBV4-3	NA	TGCGCCAGCAGCCAAGGCACAGGGTATCCGGCTGAAGCTTTCTTT	CASSQGTGYPAEAFF
NA	TRBJ1-1	TRBV7-3	NA	TGTGCCAGCAGCTTAAAACCGGGGGCTATCAACACTGAAGCTTTCTTT	CASSLKPGAINTEAFF
few	TRBJ1-4	TRBV7-9	NA	TGTGCCAGCAGCTTTCCAATAGGGGTAGGCGGTGAAAAACTGTTTTTT	CASSFPIGVGGEKLFF
NA	TRBJ2-7	TRBV28	TRBD1	TGTGCCAGCAACGCAGGGGGATCCTACGAGCAGTACTTC	CASNAGGSYEQYF
NA	TRBJ1-1	TRBV5-1	NA	TGCGCCAGCAGCTTGCAGTCCGCCTGGGCCAGCACTGAGGCTTTCTTT	CASSLQSAWASTEAFF
few	TRBJ2-7	TRBV21-1	NA	TGTGCCAGCAGCAAAGAAAATCGAATCTACGAGCAGTACTTC	CASSKENRIYEQYF
few	TRBJ2-1	TRBV12-3/TRBV12-4	NA	TGTGCCAGCAGCCTTTATCGTCCTGAGCAGTTCTTC	CASSLYRPEQFF
NA	TRBJ2-7	TRBV10-3	NA	TGTGCCATCAGTGGATCAGGGGAAAGGTCCTACGAGCAGTACTTC	CAISGSGERSYEQYF
NA	TRBJ2-4	TRBV10-3	NA	TGTGCCATCAATGAGGGTGGGATAGCCAAAAACATTCAGTACTTC	CAINEGGIAKNIQYF
NA	TRBJ1-4	TRBV7-2	TRBD1	TGTGCCAGCAGCTTAGCCCCAGGACAGGGGGGGGATAATGAAAAACTGTTTTTT	CASSLAPGQGGDNEKLFF
NA	TRBJ2-5	TRBV20-1	NA	TGCAGTCCCCATGGACGGGAGACCCAGTACTTC	CSPHGRETQYF
few	TRBJ1-5	TRBV20-1	NA	TGCAGCCCTCTGAGTGGCAATCAGCCCCAGCATTTT	CSPLSGNQPQHF
NA	TRBJ1-4	TRBV20-1	TRBD1	TGCAGTGCTGCGACAGGGTTTAATGAAAAACTGTTTTTT	CSAATGFNEKLFF
few	TRBJ2-3	TRBV10-3	NA	TGTGCCATCAGTGTTGGGGGCGTGGCAGATACGCAGTATTTT	CAISVGGVADTQYF
NA	TRBJ2-3	TRBV5-1	NA	TGCGCCAGCAGCTTGGTAGAACTAGCAGGCACAGATACGCAGTATTTT	CASSLVELAGTDTQYF
NA	TRBJ2-7	TRBV6-2/TRBV6-3	TRBD1	TGTGCCAGCAGACCCCCGGACAGGGTGGGACGCAGCTCCTACAATGAGCAGTACTTC	CASRPPDRVGRSSYNEQYF
few	TRBJ2-1	TRBV18	NA	TGTGCCAGCTCACCAATATCAGAGAGCTCCTACAATGAGCAGTTCTTC	CASSPISESSYNEQFF
NA	TRBJ1-2	TRBV25-1	NA	TGTGCCAGCAGTGACCCGGAGGGCTACACCTTC	CASSDPEGYTF
few	TRBJ2-1	TRBV5-1	NA	TGCGCCAGCAGAAGGACAGAATACAATGAGCAGTTCTTC	CASRRTEYNEQFF
few	TRBJ2-3	TRBV27	NA	TGTGCCAGCAGTTTATCGTGGTCAGGCGGTCCCACAGATACGCAGTATTTT	CASSLSWSGGPTDTQYF
few	TRBJ1-5	TRBV19	TRBD1	TGTGCCAGTAGTATGAACCGGGACAGGGGGTTGGGCAATCAGCCCCAGCATTTT	CASSMNRDRGLGNQPQHF
few	TRBJ2-3	TRBV20-1	NA	TGCAGACCTACAGGCACTTCTAGCACAGATACGCAGTATTTT	CRPTGTSSTDTQYF
NA	TRBJ2-2	TRBV4-3	NA	TGCGCCAGCAGCCACCTCGGGAAGGGGGCGCACACCGGGGGGCTGTTTTTT	CASSHLGKGAHTGGLFF
NA	TRBJ2-3	TRBV27	NA	TGTGCCAGCAGTTTATCAAGGGCAGGGTCAGATACGCAGTATTTT	CASSLSRAGSDTQYF
NA	TRBJ2-3	TRBV20-1	TRBD1	TGCAGTACAGGGGGCGCGGGCACAGATACGCAGTATTTT	CSTGGAGTDTQYF
NA	TRBJ2-2	TRBV24-1	TRBD1	TGTGCCACTGACAGGGGAAACACCGGGGAGCTGTTTTTT	CATDRGNTGELFF
NA	TRBJ2-2	TRBV5-1	NA	TGCGCCAGCAGCGCCTTACCCGGGGAGCTGTTTTTT	CASSALPGELFF
NA	TRBJ1-5	TRBV2	NA	TGTGCCAGCAGTGAAACCAGAGGTGATCAGCCCCAGCATTTT	CASSETRGDQPQHF
NA	TRBJ1-1	TRBV4-2	NA	TGTGCCAGCAGCCCACAACAGGGAGGAACTGAAGCTTTCTTT	CASSPQQGGTEAFF